Listed here is a single T cell receptor (beta chain). Antigen: not known. These data come from a study of T-cell reconstitution after alpha-beta-depleted transplantation in children. The CDR3 covers 14 residues. Germline loops: CDR1 LGHDT, CDR2 YNNKEL (reference sequence). V was trimmed by 0 bases and J by 4 bases, leaving 10 bases between them. Whole-study findings and limits: Expanded graft clones numbering several hundred reportedly gave rise to alpha-beta T cells about two months after transplant. T-cell counts and diversity at one year following transplant were attributed mainly to newly produced T cells. From surviving recipient T cells and thymic progenitors came the high day-60 TCRbeta diversity observed in some patients.

Preparation of the TCRbeta library used unique molecular identifiers. TCRdb independently ran MiXCR on the PCR reads; one entry per CDR3 protein. The sample lists approximately 230,000 distinct CDR3 sequences, about 24% seen once, with 4% to 6% in the top ten. V and J are TRBV3-1 and TRBJ2-7; possibly TRBD1 for D (6 bases). The TCR was taken from a female patient aged 2-9 years who had a stem cell transplant for congenital amegakaryocytic thrombocytopenia, so the T cells may come from the graft donor. The sequenced sample was PBMCs, mostly from graft donor cells, obtained 360 days after TCRalphabeta/CD19-depleted stem cell transplant. The CDR3 nucleotides read TGTGCCAGCAGCCAAGATAGGGGGATATACGAGCAGTACTTC. Its protein is CASSQDRGIYEQYF.